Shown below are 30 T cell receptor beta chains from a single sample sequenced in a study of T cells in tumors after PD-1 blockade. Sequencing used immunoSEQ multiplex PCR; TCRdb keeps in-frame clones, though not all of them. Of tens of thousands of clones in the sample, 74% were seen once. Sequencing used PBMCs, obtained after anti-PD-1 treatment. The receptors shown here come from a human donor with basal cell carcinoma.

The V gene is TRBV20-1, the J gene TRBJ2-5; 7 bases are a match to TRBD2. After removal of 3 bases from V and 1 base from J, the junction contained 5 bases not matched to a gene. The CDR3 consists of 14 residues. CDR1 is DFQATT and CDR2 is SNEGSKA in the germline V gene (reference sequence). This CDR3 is CSASPPSGQETQYF. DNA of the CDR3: TGCAGTGCTAGTCCTCCTAGCGGCCAAGAGACCCAGTACTTC.

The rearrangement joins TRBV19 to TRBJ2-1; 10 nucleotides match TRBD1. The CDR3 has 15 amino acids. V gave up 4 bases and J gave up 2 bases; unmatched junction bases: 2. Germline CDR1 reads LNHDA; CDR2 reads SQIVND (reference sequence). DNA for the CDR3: TGTGCCAGTAGTACCGGGACAGGGGCCTACAATGAGCAGTTCTTC. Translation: CASSTGTGAYNEQFF.

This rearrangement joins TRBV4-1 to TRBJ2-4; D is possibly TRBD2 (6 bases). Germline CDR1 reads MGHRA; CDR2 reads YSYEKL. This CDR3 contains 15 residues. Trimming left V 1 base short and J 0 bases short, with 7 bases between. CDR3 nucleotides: TGCGCCAGCAGCCAAGTCGGGGGAGCCAAAAACATTCAGTACTTC. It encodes CASSQVGGAKNIQYF.

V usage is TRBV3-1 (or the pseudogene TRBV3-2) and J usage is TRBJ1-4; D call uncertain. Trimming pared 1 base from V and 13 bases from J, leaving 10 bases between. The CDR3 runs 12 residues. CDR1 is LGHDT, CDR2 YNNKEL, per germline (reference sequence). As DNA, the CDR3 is TGTGCCAGCAGCCAAGTGCTGGGTGGACTGTTTTTT. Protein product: CASSQVLGGLFF.

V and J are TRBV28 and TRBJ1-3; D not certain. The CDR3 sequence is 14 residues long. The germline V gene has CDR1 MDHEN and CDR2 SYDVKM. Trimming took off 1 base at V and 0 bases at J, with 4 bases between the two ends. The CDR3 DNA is TGTGCCAGCAGTTTATTGGCCTCTGGAAACACCATATATTTT. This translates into CASSLLASGNTIYF.

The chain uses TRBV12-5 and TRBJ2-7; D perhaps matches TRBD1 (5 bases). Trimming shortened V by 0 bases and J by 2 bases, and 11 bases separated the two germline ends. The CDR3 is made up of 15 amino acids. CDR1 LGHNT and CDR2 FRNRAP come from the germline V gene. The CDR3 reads CASGLVQATTYEQYF. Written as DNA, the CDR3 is TGTGCTAGTGGTTTGGTACAGGCAACGACCTACGAGCAGTACTTC.

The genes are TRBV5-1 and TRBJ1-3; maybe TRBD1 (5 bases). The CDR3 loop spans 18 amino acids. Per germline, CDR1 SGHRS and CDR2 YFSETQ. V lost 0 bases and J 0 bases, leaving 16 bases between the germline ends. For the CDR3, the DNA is TGCGCCAGCAGCTTGGGCCTCGGTCGGACACTCTCTGGAAACACCATATATTTT. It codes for CASSLGLGRTLSGNTIYF.

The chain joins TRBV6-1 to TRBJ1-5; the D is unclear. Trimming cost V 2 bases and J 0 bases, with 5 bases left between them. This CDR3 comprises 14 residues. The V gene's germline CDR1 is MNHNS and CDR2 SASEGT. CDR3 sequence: CASSEYGSNQPQHF. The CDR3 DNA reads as TGTGCCAGCAGTGAATATGGTAGCAATCAGCCCCAGCATTTT.

As DNA, the CDR3 is TGTGCCAGTAGTCCGACGACTAGCGGGGGGAAAGAGACCCAGTACTTC. This gives the protein CASSPTTSGGKETQYF. This rearrangement joins TRBV19 to TRBJ2-5; 13 bases agree with TRBD2. V lost 5 bases, J lost 3 bases, and 6 bases stayed unmatched. The germline V gene encodes CDR1 LNHDA and CDR2 SQIVND (reference sequence). CDR3 length: 16 residues.

DNA for the CDR3: TGTGCCAGCTCACTTTCCGGGACAGGGCGCACAGATACGCAGTATTTT. Translated, it gives CASSLSGTGRTDTQYF. This chain links TRBV18 with TRBJ2-3, with 9 bases fitting TRBD1. CDR3 size: 16 residues. The J segment lost 1 base and the V segment lost 4 bases, leaving 6 bases of the junction unmatched. Germline CDR1 and CDR2: KGHSH and LQKENI.

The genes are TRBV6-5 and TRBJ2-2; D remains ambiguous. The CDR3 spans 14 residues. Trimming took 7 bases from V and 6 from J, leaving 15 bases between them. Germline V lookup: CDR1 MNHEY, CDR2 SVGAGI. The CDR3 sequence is CASTRQASAGELFF. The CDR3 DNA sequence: TGTGCCAGCACGCGACAAGCGAGCGCCGGGGAGCTGTTTTTT.

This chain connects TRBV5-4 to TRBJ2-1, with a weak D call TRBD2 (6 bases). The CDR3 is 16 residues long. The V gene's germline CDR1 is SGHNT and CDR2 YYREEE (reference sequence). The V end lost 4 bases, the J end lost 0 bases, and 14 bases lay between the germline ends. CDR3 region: CASSLSGSSSYNEQFF. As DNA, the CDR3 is TGTGCCAGCAGCCTTAGCGGATCAAGCTCCTACAATGAGCAGTTCTTC. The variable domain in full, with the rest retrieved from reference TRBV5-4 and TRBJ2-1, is ETGVTQSPTHLIKTRGQQVTLRCSSQSGHNTVSWYQQALGQGPQFIFQYYREEENGRGNFPPRFSGLQFPNYSSELNVNALELDDSALYLCASSLSGSSSYNEQFFGPGTRLTVL.

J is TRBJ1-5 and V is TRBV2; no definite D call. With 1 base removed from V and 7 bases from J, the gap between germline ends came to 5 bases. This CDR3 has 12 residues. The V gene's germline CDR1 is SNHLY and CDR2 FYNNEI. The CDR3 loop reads CASSEGYQPQHF. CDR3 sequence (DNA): TGTGCCAGCAGTGAAGGTTACCAGCCCCAGCATTTT.

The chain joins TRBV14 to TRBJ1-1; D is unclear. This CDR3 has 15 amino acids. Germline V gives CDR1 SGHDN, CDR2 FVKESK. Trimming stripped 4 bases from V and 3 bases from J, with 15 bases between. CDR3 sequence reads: CASSPARAIYTEAFF. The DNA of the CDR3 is TGTGCCAGCAGCCCTGCTCGGGCTATTTACACTGAAGCTTTCTTT.

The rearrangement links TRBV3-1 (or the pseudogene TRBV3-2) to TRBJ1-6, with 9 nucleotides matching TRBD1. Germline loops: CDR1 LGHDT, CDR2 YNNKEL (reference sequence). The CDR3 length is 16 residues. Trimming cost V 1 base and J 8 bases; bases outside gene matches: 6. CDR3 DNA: TGTGCCAGCAGCCAAGGTGGACAGGGGAGGTATTCACCCCTCCACTTT. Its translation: CASSQGGQGRYSPLHF.

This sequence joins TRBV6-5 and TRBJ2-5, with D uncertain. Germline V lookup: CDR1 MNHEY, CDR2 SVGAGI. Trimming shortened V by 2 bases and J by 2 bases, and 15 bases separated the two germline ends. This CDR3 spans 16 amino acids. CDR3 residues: CASSYTLGITQETQYF. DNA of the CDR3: TGTGCCAGCAGTTACACCTTGGGCATTACTCAAGAGACCCAGTACTTC.

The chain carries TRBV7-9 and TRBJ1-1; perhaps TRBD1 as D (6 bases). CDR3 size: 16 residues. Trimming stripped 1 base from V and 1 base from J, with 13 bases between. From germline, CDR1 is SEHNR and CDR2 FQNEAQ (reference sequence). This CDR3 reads CASSLGVGGANTEAFF. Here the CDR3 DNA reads TGTGCCAGCAGCTTAGGTGTGGGGGGCGCGAACACTGAAGCTTTCTTT.

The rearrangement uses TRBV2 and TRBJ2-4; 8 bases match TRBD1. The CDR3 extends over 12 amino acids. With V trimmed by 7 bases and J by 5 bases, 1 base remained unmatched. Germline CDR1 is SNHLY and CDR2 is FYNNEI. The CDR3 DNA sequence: TGTGCCAGCAAGGGACAGGAAAACATTCAGTACTTC. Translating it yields CASKGQENIQYF.

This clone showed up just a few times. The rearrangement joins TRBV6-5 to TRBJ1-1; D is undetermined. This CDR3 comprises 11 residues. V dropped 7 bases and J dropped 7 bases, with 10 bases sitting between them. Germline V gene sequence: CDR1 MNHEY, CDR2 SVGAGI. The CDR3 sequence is CASKVADEAFF. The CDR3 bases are TGTGCCAGCAAGGTGGCGGATGAAGCTTTCTTT.

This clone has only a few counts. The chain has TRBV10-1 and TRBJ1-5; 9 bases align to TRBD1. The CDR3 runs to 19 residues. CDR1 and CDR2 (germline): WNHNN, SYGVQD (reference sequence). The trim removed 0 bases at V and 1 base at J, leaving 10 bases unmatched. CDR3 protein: CASSESRDRDVVSNQPQHF. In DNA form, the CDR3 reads TGCGCCAGCAGTGAGTCTAGGGACAGGGATGTAGTAAGCAATCAGCCCCAGCATTTT.

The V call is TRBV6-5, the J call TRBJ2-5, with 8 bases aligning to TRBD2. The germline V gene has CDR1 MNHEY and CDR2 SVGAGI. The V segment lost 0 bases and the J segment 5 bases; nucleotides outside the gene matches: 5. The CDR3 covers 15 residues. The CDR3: CASSYSTGGPETQYF. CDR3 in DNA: TGTGCCAGCAGTTACTCGACGGGGGGGCCGGAGACCCAGTACTTC.

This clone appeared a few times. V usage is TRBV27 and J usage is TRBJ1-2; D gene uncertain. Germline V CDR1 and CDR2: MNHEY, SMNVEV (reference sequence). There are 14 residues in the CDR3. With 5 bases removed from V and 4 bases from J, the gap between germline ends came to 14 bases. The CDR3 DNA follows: TGTGCCAGCAGTGCCCGACATGAAGGCTATGGCTACACCTTC. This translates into CASSARHEGYGYTF.

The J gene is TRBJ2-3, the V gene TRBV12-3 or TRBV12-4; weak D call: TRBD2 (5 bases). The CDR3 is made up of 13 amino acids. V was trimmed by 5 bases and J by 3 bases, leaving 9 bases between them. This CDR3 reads CASSLERTDTQYF. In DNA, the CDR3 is TGTGCCAGCAGTCTTGAGCGGACAGATACGCAGTATTTT.

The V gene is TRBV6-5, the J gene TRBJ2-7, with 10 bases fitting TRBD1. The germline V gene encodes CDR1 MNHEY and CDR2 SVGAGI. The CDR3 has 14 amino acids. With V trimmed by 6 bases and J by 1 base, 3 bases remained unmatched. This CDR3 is CASRGQGVSYEQYF. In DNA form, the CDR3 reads TGTGCCAGCAGAGGACAGGGGGTGTCCTACGAGCAGTACTTC.

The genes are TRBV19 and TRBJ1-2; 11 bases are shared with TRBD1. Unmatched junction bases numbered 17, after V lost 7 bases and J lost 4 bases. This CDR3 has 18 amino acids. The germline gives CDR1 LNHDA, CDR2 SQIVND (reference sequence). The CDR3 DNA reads TGTGCCAGTACCCCTACTGGAGGACAGGGGGCGGTAGGCTATGGCTACACCTTC. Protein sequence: CASTPTGGQGAVGYGYTF.

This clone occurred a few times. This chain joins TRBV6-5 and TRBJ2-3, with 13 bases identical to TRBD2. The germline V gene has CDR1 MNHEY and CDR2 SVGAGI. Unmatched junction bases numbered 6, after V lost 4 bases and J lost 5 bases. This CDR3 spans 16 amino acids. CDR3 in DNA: TGTGCCAGCAGTTCAAGACTAGCGGGGGGAGGAGATACGCAGTATTTT. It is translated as CASSSRLAGGGDTQYF.

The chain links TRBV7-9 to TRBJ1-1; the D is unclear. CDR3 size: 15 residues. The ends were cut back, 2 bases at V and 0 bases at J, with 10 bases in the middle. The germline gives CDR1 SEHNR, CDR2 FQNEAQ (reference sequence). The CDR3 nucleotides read TGTGCCAGCAGCTTATGGCAACCGCTGAACACTGAAGCTTTCTTT. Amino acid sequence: CASSLWQPLNTEAFF.

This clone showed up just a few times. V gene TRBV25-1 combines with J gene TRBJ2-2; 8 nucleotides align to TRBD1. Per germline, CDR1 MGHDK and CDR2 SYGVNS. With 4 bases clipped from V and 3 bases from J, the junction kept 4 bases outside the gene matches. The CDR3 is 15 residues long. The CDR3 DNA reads TGTGCCAGCAGTGGTGTGACAGGGGACACCGGGGAGCTGTTTTTT. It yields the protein CASSGVTGDTGELFF.

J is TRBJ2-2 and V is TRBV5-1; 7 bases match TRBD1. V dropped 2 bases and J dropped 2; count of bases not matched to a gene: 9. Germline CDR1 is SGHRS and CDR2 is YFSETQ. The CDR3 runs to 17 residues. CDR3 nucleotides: TGCGCCAGCAGCTTAGGGACAGACGAACCCAACACCGGGGAGCTGTTTTTT. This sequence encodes CASSLGTDEPNTGELFF.

The CDR3 region is CASGLLGSQETQYF. The CDR3 coding sequence is TGTGCCAGTGGGCTGCTGGGCTCTCAAGAGACCCAGTACTTC. V usage is TRBV19 and J usage is TRBJ2-5; D is unresolved. This CDR3 comprises 14 residues. V was clipped by 8 bases and J by 2 bases, with 15 bases between them. Germline V gene lookup returns CDR1 LNHDA and CDR2 SQIVND (reference sequence).